This section outlines one TCR beta chain sequence together with its context. This clonotype has more than one count but fewer than ten. This receptor's antigen is unknown. The input lacks base qualities; no much larger clone sits a single base away. Library preparation was by 5' RACE. TCRdb lists the instrument as Illumina HiSeq 2500. A second PCR of roughly 7 to 11 cycles was performed with a sample-barcoded 5' primer and a J-beta primer mix. Each TCR beta cDNA molecule received a unique molecular identifier from a template-switch 5' adaptor carrying 12 random nucleotides. At least 3 million CDR3-containing paired-end reads were obtained from each sample. The Mint cDNA synthesis kit, primed by a TRBC-specific oligonucleotide, was used to synthesize first-strand cDNA from all RNA. Following uracil-DNA glycosylase treatment, all cDNA underwent a first 18-cycle PCR with the universal primers M1SS and BC2_uni_R. Per the authors' processing: Each sample was normalized by randomly selecting 1 million high-quality reads, each carrying a distinct molecular identifier. Reads with shared molecular identifiers were discarded instead of being binned into consensus sequences. MiTCR, run with a Q25 quality threshold and the strictest error-elimination algorithm, handled CDR3 identification, clonotype clustering and error correction. A nonparametric unseen species model with Euler transformation was used to estimate a lower bound on total TCR beta diversity. TCRdb applied fastp at Q25 and MiXCR to the public reads, then kept only in-frame beta chains. Each record represents a unique CDR3 protein, reported with the most common genes and DNA among its rows. TCRdb's processing, not the study's, gives the V and J calls here. This sample has more than 1,400,000 distinct CDR3 sequences in its table, and approximately 40% of those were observed once. Jointly, the top ten make up under 8% of the sample.

The data originate from a study of blood T cells in healthy people across ages (dated by TCRdb to 2015 to 2017). The study in broad terms: In model experiments, template switching captured roughly one uniquely barcoded TCR beta cDNA molecule for every two T cells. The donors were divided into four age groups: young (average approximately 16 years), middle-aged (approximately 39), aged (approximately 64) and long-lived (82). Using the same blood draw, the study looked at two additional independent replicas of 1 million unique cDNA reads for two donors, one aged 18 to 30 and the other aged 80 or older. The study measured age-related changes in TCR beta repertoire diversity using deep sequencing normalized with unique cDNA molecular identifiers. Donors of different ages were randomly distributed across sequencing lanes to avoid experimental bias. Study-level results and caveats: Since profiling was done on bulk unsorted PBMCs, naive and antigen-experienced compartments could not be conclusively compared. Because donor CMV infection status was unknown, age-related changes in expanded clonotypes were potentially confounded. There was a strong correlation between observed TCR beta diversity and the percentage of naive T cells measured by flow cytometry. As age increased, observed TCR beta diversity per million T cells dropped in a roughly linear way, and a significant reduction was already evident by age about 36. Estimates of total diversity based on one million sequenced T cells were regarded as lower bounds and as underestimates. The long-lived group showed more naive CD4+ T cells, fewer expanded clones and increased TCR diversity than the aged group, suggesting age selection.

The roughly 42 donors, aged about 6 to 100 years, were systemically healthy Caucasian individuals from Russia. Each donor gave around 9 milliliters of peripheral blood, collected into EDTA-treated Vacutainer tubes. PBMCs were isolated by Ficoll-Paque density-gradient centrifugation, with at least 7 million obtained per sample. Total RNA, at least 6 micrograms per sample, was extracted from PBMCs with Trizol reagent. For every donor, an aliquot of PBMCs went through flow cytometry to measure the percentages of naive CD45RAhigh/CD27high T cells. The CDR3 contains 19 residues, cysteine and phenylalanine counted. Just the 57-base CDR3 DNA is kept, in frame starting at base 1. V and J are trimmed by 3 bases and 5 bases, and the gene matches miss 14 bases of the junction. The germline V gene (reference sequence) gives CDR1 as MNHEY and CDR2 as SMNVEV.

Here the chain combines TRBV27 and TRBJ2-5, with TRBD2 identical over 14 junction bases. This TCR was sampled from a woman aged 18-29 years in good health. Specimen: blood. The DNA sequence reads TGTGCCAGCAGTTTGGTGGCCGGGACTAGCGGGAGTATAGGGGAGACCCAGTACTTC. The resulting protein is CASSLVAGTSGSIGETQYF.